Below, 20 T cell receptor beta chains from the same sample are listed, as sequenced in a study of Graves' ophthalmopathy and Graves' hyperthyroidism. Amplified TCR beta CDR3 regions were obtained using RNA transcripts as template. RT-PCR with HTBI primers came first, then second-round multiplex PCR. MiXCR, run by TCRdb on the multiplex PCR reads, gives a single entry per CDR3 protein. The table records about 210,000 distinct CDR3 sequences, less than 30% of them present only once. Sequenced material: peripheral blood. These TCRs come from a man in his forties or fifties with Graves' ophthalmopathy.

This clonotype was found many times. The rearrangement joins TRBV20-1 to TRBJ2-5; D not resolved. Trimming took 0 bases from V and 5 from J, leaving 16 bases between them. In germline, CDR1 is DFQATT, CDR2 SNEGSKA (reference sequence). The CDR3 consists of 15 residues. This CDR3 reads CSARDGRARRETQYF. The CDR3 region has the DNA TGCAGTGCTAGAGATGGTAGGGCTAGAAGGGAGACCCAGTACTTC.

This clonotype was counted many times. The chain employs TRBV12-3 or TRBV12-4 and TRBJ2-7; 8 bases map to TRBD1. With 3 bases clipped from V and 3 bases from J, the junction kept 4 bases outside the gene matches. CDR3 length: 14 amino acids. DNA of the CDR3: TGTGCCAGCAGTTTCTCGACAGGGGTCTACGAGCAGTACTTC. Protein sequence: CASSFSTGVYEQYF.

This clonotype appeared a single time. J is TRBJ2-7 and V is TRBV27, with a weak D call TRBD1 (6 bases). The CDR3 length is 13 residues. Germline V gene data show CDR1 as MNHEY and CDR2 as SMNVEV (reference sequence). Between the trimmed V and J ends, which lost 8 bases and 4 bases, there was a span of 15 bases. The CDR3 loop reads CASHPLGGYEQYF. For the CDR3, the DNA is TGTGCCAGCCATCCCTTAGGGGGATACGAGCAGTACTTC.

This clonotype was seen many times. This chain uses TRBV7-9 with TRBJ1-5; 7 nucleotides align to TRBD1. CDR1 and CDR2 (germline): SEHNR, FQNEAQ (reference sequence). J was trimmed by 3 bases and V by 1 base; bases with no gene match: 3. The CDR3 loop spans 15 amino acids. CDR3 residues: CASSLGDSINQPQHF. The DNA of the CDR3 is TGTGCCAGCAGCTTAGGGGACAGCATCAATCAGCCCCAGCATTTT.

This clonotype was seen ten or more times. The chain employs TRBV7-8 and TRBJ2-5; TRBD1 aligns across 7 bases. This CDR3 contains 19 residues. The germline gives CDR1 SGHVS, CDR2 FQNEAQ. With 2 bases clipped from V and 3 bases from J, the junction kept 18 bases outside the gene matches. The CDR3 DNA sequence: TGTGCCAGCAGCTTAAGCTGGTCCACAGGGGACCAGGTGGAAGAGACCCAGTACTTC. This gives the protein CASSLSWSTGDQVEETQYF. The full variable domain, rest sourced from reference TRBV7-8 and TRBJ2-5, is GAGVSQSPRYKVAKRGQDVALRCDPISGHVSLFWYQQALGQGPEFLTYFQNEAQLDKSGLPSDRFFAERPEGSVSTLKIQRTQQEDSAVYLCASSLSWSTGDQVEETQYFGPGTRLLVL.

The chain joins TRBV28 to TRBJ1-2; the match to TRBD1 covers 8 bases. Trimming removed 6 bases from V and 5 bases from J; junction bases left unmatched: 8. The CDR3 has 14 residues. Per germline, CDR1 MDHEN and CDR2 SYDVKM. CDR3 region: CASRSGGAGYGYTF. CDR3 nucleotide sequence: TGTGCCAGCAGGTCAGGGGGCGCGGGATATGGCTACACCTTC.

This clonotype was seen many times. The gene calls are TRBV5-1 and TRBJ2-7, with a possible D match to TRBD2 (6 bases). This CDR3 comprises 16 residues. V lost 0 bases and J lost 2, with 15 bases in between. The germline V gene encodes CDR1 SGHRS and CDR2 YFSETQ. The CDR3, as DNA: TGCGCCAGCAGCTTGGAGCCAGCGGGCTTGACCTACGAGCAGTACTTC. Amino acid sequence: CASSLEPAGLTYEQYF.

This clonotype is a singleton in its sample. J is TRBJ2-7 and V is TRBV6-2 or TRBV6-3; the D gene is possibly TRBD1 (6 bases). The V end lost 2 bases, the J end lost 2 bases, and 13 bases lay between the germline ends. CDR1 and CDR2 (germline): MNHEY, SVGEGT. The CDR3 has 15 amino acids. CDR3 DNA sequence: TGTGCCAGCAGTTACAAGAGGGACATCCCCTACGAGCAGTACTTC. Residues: CASSYKRDIPYEQYF.

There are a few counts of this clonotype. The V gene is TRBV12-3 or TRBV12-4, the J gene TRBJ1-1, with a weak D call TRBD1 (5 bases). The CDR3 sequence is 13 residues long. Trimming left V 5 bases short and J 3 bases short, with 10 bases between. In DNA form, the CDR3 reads TGTGCCAGCAGTATACAGGAAGACACTGAAGCTTTCTTT. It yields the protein CASSIQEDTEAFF.

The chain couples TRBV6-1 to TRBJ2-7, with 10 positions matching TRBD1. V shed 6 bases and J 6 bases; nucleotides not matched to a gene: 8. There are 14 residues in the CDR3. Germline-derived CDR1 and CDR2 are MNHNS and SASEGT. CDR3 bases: TGTGCCAGCAGCTCTACCGGGACAGGGGTCGAGCAGTACTTC. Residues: CASSSTGTGVEQYF.

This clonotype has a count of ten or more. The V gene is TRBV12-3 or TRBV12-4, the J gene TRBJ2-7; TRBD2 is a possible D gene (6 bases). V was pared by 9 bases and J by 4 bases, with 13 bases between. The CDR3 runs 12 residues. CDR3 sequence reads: CASSGLNYEQYF. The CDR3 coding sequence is TGTGCCAGTTCGGGACTTAATTACGAGCAGTACTTC.

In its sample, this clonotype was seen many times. CDR3 protein: CSARKDRTWPQHF. Here the CDR3 DNA reads TGCAGTGCTAGGAAGGACAGGACTTGGCCCCAGCATTTT. The chain uses TRBV20-1 and TRBJ1-5, with TRBD1 matching 7 bases. The germline CDR1 and CDR2 sequences are DFQATT and SNEGSKA (reference sequence). There are 13 residues in the CDR3. J lost 9 bases, V lost 3 bases, and 8 bases had no gene match.

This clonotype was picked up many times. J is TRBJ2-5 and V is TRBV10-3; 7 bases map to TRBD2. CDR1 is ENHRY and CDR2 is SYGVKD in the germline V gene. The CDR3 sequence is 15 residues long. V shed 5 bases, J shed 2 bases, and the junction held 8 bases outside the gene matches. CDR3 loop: CAISKAGTDQETQYF. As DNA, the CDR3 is TGTGCCATCAGTAAAGCGGGAACTGATCAAGAGACCCAGTACTTC.

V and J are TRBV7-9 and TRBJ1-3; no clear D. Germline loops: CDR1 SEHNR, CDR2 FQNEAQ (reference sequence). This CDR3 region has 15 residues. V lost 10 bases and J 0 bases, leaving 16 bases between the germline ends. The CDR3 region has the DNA TGTGCCACCAGAAACAGCGAAGTCTCTGGAAACACCATATATTTT. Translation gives CATRNSEVSGNTIYF. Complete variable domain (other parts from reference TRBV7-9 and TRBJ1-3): DTGVSQNPRHKITKRGQNVTFRCDPISEHNRLYWYRQTLGQGPEFLTYFQNEAQLEKSRLLSDRFSAERPKGSFSTLEIQRTEQGDSAMYLCATRNSEVSGNTIYFGEGSWLTVV.

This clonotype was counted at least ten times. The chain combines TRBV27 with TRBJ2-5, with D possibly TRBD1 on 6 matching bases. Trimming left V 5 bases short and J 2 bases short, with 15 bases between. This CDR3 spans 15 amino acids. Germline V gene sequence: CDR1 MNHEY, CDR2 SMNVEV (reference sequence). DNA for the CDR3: TGTGCCAGCAGTATAAACCGGGACACTCAAGAGACCCAGTACTTC. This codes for CASSINRDTQETQYF.

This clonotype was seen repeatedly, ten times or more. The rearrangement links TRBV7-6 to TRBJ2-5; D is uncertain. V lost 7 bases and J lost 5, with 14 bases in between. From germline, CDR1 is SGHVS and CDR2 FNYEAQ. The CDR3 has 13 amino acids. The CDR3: CASTRLQGETQYF. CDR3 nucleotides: TGTGCCAGCACCCGTCTTCAAGGGGAGACCCAGTACTTC.

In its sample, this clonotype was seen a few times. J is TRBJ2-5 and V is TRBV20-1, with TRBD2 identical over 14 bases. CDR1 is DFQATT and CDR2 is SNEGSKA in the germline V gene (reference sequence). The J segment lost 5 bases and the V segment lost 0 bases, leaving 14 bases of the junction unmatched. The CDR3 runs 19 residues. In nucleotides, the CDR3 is TGCAGTGCTAGAGATGTGGGTGGACTAGCGGGAGGAAGGGAGGAGACCCAGTACTTC. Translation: CSARDVGGLAGGREETQYF.

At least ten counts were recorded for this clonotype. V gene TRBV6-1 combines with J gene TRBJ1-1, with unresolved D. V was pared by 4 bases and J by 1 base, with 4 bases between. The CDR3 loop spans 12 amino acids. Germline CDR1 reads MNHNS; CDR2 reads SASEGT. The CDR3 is CASSAKNTEAFF. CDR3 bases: TGTGCCAGCAGTGCAAAGAACACTGAAGCTTTCTTT.

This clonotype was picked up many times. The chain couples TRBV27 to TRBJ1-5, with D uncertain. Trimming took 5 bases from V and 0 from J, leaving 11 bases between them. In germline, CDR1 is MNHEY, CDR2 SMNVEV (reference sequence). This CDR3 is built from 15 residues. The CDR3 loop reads CASSLRTNSNQPQHF. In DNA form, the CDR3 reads TGTGCCAGCAGTCTACGGACTAATAGCAATCAGCCCCAGCATTTT.

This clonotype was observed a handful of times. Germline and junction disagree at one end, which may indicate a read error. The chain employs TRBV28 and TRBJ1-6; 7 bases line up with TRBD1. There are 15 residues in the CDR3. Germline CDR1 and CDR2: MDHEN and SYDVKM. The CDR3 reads CASSLTGLGNSSLHF. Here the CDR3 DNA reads TGTGCCAGCAGCCTGACAGGGCTGGGCAATTCATCCCTCCACTTT.